The present T cell receptor beta chain was sequenced within a study of PD-1 blockade in classical Hodgkin lymphoma. Overall study context: Every 2 weeks, patients got 3 mg/kg intravenous nivolumab. Whole-study findings and limits: At C4D1, TCR diversity had climbed significantly for CD4+ cells, though not for CD8+ cells.

Of note for this clone: Antigen unknown.

Germline V CDR1 and CDR2: SGHAT, FQNNGV. CDR3 length equals 10 residues. Trimming removed 3 bases from V and 7 bases from J, with 2 bases in between. Some clones are missing from TCRdb's copy, which holds only in-frame ones; the method was immunoSEQ multiplex PCR. The sample lists 100,000 or so clones, around 89% seen once, with about 6.4% in the top ten. Every patient was affected by relapse after autologous stem cell transplantation, while exposure to brentuximab vedotin was not uniform. Best responses fell into complete response, partial response or progressive disease. This chain joins TRBV11-2 and TRBJ2-3, with D uncertain. Sequences were derived from peripheral blood mononuclear cells (PBMCs), sampled before the second cycle of nivolumab. The clonotype was recovered from a human donor with classical Hodgkin lymphoma. CDR3 coding DNA: TGTGCCAGCAGCTTTCATACGCAGTATTTT. It translates to CASSFHTQYF.